One and the same sample provided the 24 T cell receptor beta chains below, sequenced in a study of cytotoxic CD8 clonotypes in ibrutinib-treated CLL. Some clones are missing from TCRdb's copy, which holds only in-frame ones; the method was immunoSEQ multiplex PCR. This sample has over 120,000 clones, with about 80% found just once. The specimen comprised PBMCs, sampled after 12 months of ibrutinib treatment. All receptors derive from a human donor with chronic lymphocytic leukemia.

The gene calls are TRBV11-2 and TRBJ2-7; possibly TRBD2 for D (6 bases). The CDR3 covers 16 residues. Trimming stripped 2 bases from V and 1 base from J, with 15 bases between. The V gene's germline CDR1 is SGHAT and CDR2 FQNNGV. CDR3: CASSLRSGLASYEQYF. The CDR3 coding sequence is TGTGCCAGCAGCTTAAGGTCGGGACTGGCGTCCTACGAGCAGTACTTC.

The chain recombines TRBV7-9 with TRBJ2-3; no firm D call. Germline V gene data show CDR1 as SEHNR and CDR2 as FQNEAQ (reference sequence). The length of the CDR3 is 12 residues. Trimming removed 4 bases from V and 6 bases from J, with 8 bases in between. DNA of the CDR3: TGTGCCAGCAGCTCCCGCTTCGATACGCAGTATTTT. Amino acid sequence: CASSSRFDTQYF.

The V gene is TRBV6-1, the J gene TRBJ1-2, with 7 bases aligning to TRBD1. The CDR3 sequence is 13 residues long. Germline CDR1 and CDR2: MNHNS and SASEGT. J was trimmed by 8 bases and V by 6 bases; bases with no gene match: 9. CDR3 sequence: CASSRRQGLGYTF. CDR3 DNA sequence: TGTGCCAGCAGCCGACGACAGGGCCTGGGCTACACCTTC.

The V and J genes are TRBV29-1 and TRBJ2-3; 11 bases agree with TRBD2. Germline V CDR1 and CDR2: SQVTM, ANQGSEA. V was pared by 4 bases and J by 2 bases, with 14 bases of the junction left unmatched. The CDR3 consists of 18 residues. The CDR3 DNA is TGCAGCGTTGTTGGGACTAGCGGACGAGACACATTCACAGATACGCAGTATTTT. It translates to CSVVGTSGRDTFTDTQYF.

This clone has a handful of counts. The chain joins TRBV7-3 to TRBJ2-3; the match to TRBD2 covers 8 bases. V shed 8 bases, J shed 4 bases, and the junction held 8 bases outside the gene matches. The CDR3 covers 14 residues. Germline CDR1 and CDR2: SGHTA and FQGTGA. CDR3 DNA sequence: TGTGCCAGCCAAGCGGGAGCTAATTCAGATACGCAGTATTTT. Translating gives CASQAGANSDTQYF.

The chain combines TRBV27 with TRBJ1-3; D is uncertain. The CDR3 sequence is 15 residues long. CDR1 and CDR2 (germline): MNHEY, SMNVEV (reference sequence). Between the trimmed V and J ends, which lost 0 bases and 0 bases, there was a span of 6 bases. Written as DNA, the CDR3 is TGTGCCAGCAGTTTATCGTTCAGCTCTGGAAACACCATATATTTT. Translated: CASSLSFSSGNTIYF.

The V call is TRBV18, the J call TRBJ1-1; tentatively, D is TRBD1 (5 bases). The germline V gene has CDR1 KGHSH and CDR2 LQKENI. The ends were cut back, 0 bases at V and 6 bases at J, with 11 bases in the middle. The CDR3 has 14 residues. The CDR3 nucleotides are TGTGCCAGCTCACCACCCGCAGGGAGATCTGAAGCTTTCTTT. Translation: CASSPPAGRSEAFF.

This clone was observed a handful of times. This chain links TRBV18 with TRBJ2-7; TRBD1 aligns across 9 bases. The J segment lost 2 bases and the V segment lost 2 bases, leaving 4 bases of the junction unmatched. The CDR3 is 15 residues long. Germline CDR1 reads KGHSH; CDR2 reads LQKENI. The CDR3 nucleotides are TGTGCCAGCTCACCAACCGGGACAGGGACCTACGAGCAGTACTTC. This encodes CASSPTGTGTYEQYF.

This rearrangement joins TRBV28 to TRBJ2-7; either TRBD1 or TRBD2 may fit D (5 bases each). Trimming left V 2 bases short and J 5 bases short, with 13 bases between. This CDR3 is built from 14 residues. From germline, CDR1 is MDHEN and CDR2 SYDVKM. Here the CDR3 reads CASSLNWGLNEQYF. The CDR3 DNA reads as TGTGCCAGCAGTTTAAACTGGGGGTTGAACGAGCAGTACTTC.

The rearrangement joins TRBV28 to TRBJ1-4; no clear D gene. V was shortened by 5 bases and J by 4 bases, with 14 bases between the two germline ends. Germline V CDR1 and CDR2: MDHEN, SYDVKM. CDR3 length: 15 residues. The CDR3, as DNA: TGTGCCAGCAGTACGTGGTGGGCCGGTAATGAAAAACTGTTTTTT. This translates into CASSTWWAGNEKLFF.

The rearrangement joins TRBV28 to TRBJ2-3; D is perhaps TRBD1 (8 bases). The V and J ends lost 6 bases and 4 bases respectively, with 20 bases between them. Germline loops: CDR1 MDHEN, CDR2 SYDVKM. The CDR3 has 16 residues. The CDR3 sequence: CASSRYRGGGSDTQYF. Here the CDR3 DNA reads TGTGCCAGCAGCCGATACAGGGGGGGTGGGTCAGATACGCAGTATTTT. Full variable domain (missing parts from reference TRBV28 and TRBJ2-3): DVKVTQSSRYLVKRTGEKVFLECVQDMDHENMFWYRQDPGLGLRLIYFSYDVKMKEKGDIPEGYSVSREKKERFSLILESASTNQTSMYLCASSRYRGGGSDTQYFGPGTRLTVL.

This chain joins TRBV5-6 and TRBJ2-2, with D uncertain. Trimming took off 2 bases at V and 6 bases at J, with 14 bases between the two ends. CDR1 is SGHDT and CDR2 is YYEEEE in the germline V gene. This CDR3 is 15 amino acids long. This CDR3 reads CASSLGILVAGELFF. The CDR3 nucleotides read TGTGCCAGCAGCTTAGGAATTCTAGTTGCCGGGGAGCTGTTTTTT.

The chain recombines TRBV5-8 with TRBJ2-7; tentatively, D is TRBD1 (6 bases). V was clipped by 4 bases and J by 1 base, with 15 bases between them. This CDR3 spans 15 amino acids. Germline CDR1 reads SGHTS; CDR2 reads YDEGEE. Written as DNA, the CDR3 is TGTGCCAGCAGCGCCCACAGGGTACTATCCTACGAGCAGTACTTC. Its translation is CASSAHRVLSYEQYF. The full variable domain, with the rest looked up from reference TRBV5-8 and TRBJ2-7, is EAGVTQSPTHLIKTRGQQATLRCSPISGHTSVYWYQQALGLGLQFLLWYDEGEERNRGNFPPRFSGRQFPNYSSELNVNALELEDSALYLCASSAHRVLSYEQYFGPGTRLTVT.

J is TRBJ2-2 and V is TRBV27, with D unresolved. V shed 1 base and J shed 4 bases, with 13 bases lying between them. This CDR3 region has 16 residues. Germline CDR1 is MNHEY and CDR2 is SMNVEV (reference sequence). The CDR3 DNA follows: TGTGCCAGCAGTTTATACTCGGAAGAGGTCACCGGGGAGCTGTTTTTT. It is translated as CASSLYSEEVTGELFF.

J is TRBJ2-3 and V is TRBV5-1, with a tentative D call TRBD2 (6 bases). The CDR3 length is 14 residues. Trimming stripped 4 bases from V and 2 bases from J, with 11 bases between. Germline values: CDR1 SGHRS, CDR2 YFSETQ. The CDR3 nucleotides are TGCGCCAGCAGCCTGGGGACTGTCACAGATACGCAGTATTTT. Amino acids: CASSLGTVTDTQYF.

V usage is TRBV4-1 and J usage is TRBJ2-1; TRBD2 matches at 12 bases. The CDR3 totals 17 residues. Germline CDR1 and CDR2: MGHRA and YSYEKL. The J segment lost 2 bases and the V segment lost 4 bases, leaving 6 bases of the junction unmatched. The CDR3: CASSRGLAGTPYNEQFF. As DNA, the CDR3 is TGCGCCAGCAGCCGCGGACTAGCGGGGACACCCTACAATGAGCAGTTCTTC.

V and J are TRBV5-1 and TRBJ1-1; D call uncertain. The germline V and J ends were trimmed by 3 bases and 2 bases, with 8 bases remaining between them. Germline V lookup: CDR1 SGHRS, CDR2 YFSETQ. The CDR3 has 13 amino acids. CDR3 protein: CASSYSPNTEAFF. The CDR3, as DNA: TGCGCCAGCAGCTACTCACCTAACACTGAAGCTTTCTTT.

This rearrangement joins TRBV7-2 to TRBJ1-2; D ambiguous. Per germline, CDR1 SGHTA and CDR2 FQGNSA. V lost 3 bases and J lost 4, with 9 bases in between. This CDR3 is built from 13 residues. CDR3 in DNA: TGTGCCAGCAGCTTTACCAGCGGCTATGGCTACACCTTC. This encodes CASSFTSGYGYTF.

The chain is built from TRBV28 and TRBJ1-3; D might be TRBD1 (6 bases). Germline CDR1 MDHEN, CDR2 SYDVKM. The CDR3 runs to 14 residues. Trimming shortened V by 1 base and J by 4 bases, and 8 bases separated the two germline ends. The CDR3 spells CASSLFRGGNTIYF. For the CDR3, the DNA is TGTGCCAGCAGTTTATTCAGGGGCGGAAACACCATATATTTT. Drawing the rest from reference TRBV28 and TRBJ1-3, the complete variable domain is DVKVTQSSRYLVKRTGEKVFLECVQDMDHENMFWYRQDPGLGLRLIYFSYDVKMKEKGDIPEGYSVSREKKERFSLILESASTNQTSMYLCASSLFRGGNTIYFGEGSWLTVV.

The chain combines TRBV7-2 with TRBJ2-1; D uncertain. V lost 1 base, J lost 6 bases, and 4 bases lay in between. The germline V gene has CDR1 SGHTA and CDR2 FQGNSA. This CDR3 is 12 amino acids long. The CDR3 DNA sequence: TGTGCCAGCAGCTTAGACTCCAATGAGCAGTTCTTC. As protein: CASSLDSNEQFF.

CDR3 nucleotide sequence: TGTGCCAGCAGCAAACTAGCGGGAGTATCCTACGAGCAGTACTTC. It encodes CASSKLAGVSYEQYF. The V gene is TRBV6-5, the J gene TRBJ2-7, with 11 bases fitting TRBD2. Trimming cost V 6 bases and J 1 base; bases outside gene matches: 5. CDR1 is MNHEY and CDR2 is SVGAGI in the germline V gene. This CDR3 contains 15 residues.

The chain carries TRBV6-6 and TRBJ1-1; D call uncertain. The germline V gene has CDR1 MNHNY and CDR2 SVGAGI (reference sequence). There are 14 residues in the CDR3. Trimming took off 0 bases at V and 1 base at J, with 6 bases between the two ends. The CDR3, as DNA: TGTGCCAGCAGTTACTCGGAGGGGAACACTGAAGCTTTCTTT. Its protein product is CASSYSEGNTEAFF.

This chain uses TRBV27 with TRBJ2-7; 9 bases agree with TRBD1. CDR1 is MNHEY and CDR2 is SMNVEV in the germline V gene (reference sequence). J was trimmed by 4 bases and V by 6 bases; bases with no gene match: 4. This CDR3 spans 13 amino acids. The CDR3 sequence: CASSRDREYEQYF. CDR3 DNA: TGTGCCAGCAGCCGGGACAGGGAATACGAGCAGTACTTC.

The chain has TRBV4-2 and TRBJ1-5; D ambiguous. The CDR3 consists of 13 residues. V was trimmed by 2 bases and J by 3 bases, leaving 5 bases between them. Looked up from germline, CDR1 is LGHNA and CDR2 is YNFKEQ. The CDR3 sequence is CASSQSYNQPQHF. The CDR3 DNA reads TGTGCCAGCAGCCAATCTTACAATCAGCCCCAGCATTTT.